This T cell receptor (beta chain) appears in the sequencing data of a study of cytomegalovirus exposure and HLA in healthy donors. Germline CDR1 is MDHEN and CDR2 is SYDVKM. The CDR3 covers 14 residues. Trimming removed 7 bases at V and 2 bases at J, with 12 bases between. Both 60 Vbeta primers and 13 Jbeta primers went into the PCR. The assay was immunoSEQ multiplex PCR, and TCRdb's table has in-frame clones only and misses some. This sample has about 190,000 clones; 70% to 75% occur once, and the top ten carry 3% to 3.5%. V gene TRBV28 combines with J gene TRBJ2-4, with a possible D match to TRBD1 (6 bases). The sequence came from a woman in her 30s in good health and CMV-seropositive. Sequencing used PBMCs. The CDR3 DNA sequence: TGTGCCAGCACCCAAGGGGGTTCCAAAAACATTCAGTACTTC. It translates to CASTQGGSKNIQYF.